Detailed here is one T cell receptor (beta chain). This specimen belongs to a study of blood T cells in healthy people across ages. Then a second PCR, running about 6 to 11 cycles, was carried out with a sample-barcoded 5' primer and a J-beta primer mix. Unique molecular identifiers of 12 random nucleotides labeled each cDNA. TCRdb re-called the 5' RACE reads with MiXCR, one entry per CDR3 protein. The sample shows around 1,500,000 distinct CDR3 sequences, 25% to 30% of them seen only once. The receptor comes from a woman in her twenties or thirties in good health. Material for sequencing was blood.

The CDR3 nucleotides read TGTGCCAGCTCAACAGGGGACAGACTCGAGCAGTACTTC. Its translation: CASSTGDRLEQYF. The chain links TRBV18 to TRBJ2-4, with 7 nucleotides matching TRBD1. The end of the DNA fits TRBJ2-7 better, so the J call may be wrong. The germline gives CDR1 KGHSH, CDR2 LQKENI. The CDR3 covers 13 residues.